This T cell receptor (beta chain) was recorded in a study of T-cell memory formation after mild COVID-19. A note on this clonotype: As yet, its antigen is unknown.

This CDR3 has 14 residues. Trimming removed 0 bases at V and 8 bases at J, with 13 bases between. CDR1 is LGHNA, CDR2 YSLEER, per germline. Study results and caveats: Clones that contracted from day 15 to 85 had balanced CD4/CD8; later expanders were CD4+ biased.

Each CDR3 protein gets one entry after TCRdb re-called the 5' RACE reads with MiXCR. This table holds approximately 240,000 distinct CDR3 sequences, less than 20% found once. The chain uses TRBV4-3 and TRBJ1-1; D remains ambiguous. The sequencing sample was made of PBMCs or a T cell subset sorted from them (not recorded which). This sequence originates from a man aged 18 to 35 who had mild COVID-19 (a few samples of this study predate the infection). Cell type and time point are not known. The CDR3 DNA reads TGCGCCAGCAGCCAAGAAATCCCGTCGTCCGAAGCTTTCTTT. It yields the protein CASSQEIPSSEAFF.